This T cell receptor (beta chain) came from a study of blood T cell repertoires in COVID-19 (dated by TCRdb to 2020 to 2021). In terms of the full investigation: Samples from collaborators originated in the United States, Italy and Spain and spanned both the acute and convalescent phases of COVID-19. The prospective study material was composed of cDNA or gDNA derived from T cells, B-cell-depleted T cells, or PBMCs. The repertoires were made available in a free public database intended to serve as a resource for research on the immune response to SARS-CoV-2. The dataset comprised deeply sampled blood TCRbeta repertoires from subjects exposed to, actively infected with, or recovered from COVID-19. Where available, HLA class I and class II types were obtained from metadata supplied by the sample provider rather than from assay-based typing. A de-identified subject ID, COVID-19 status, age in years and sex were almost always included in the sample metadata. The samples were drawn from the first 160 participants of the ongoing ImmuneRACE study and from some 1,300 subjects provided by 6 global collaborators.

With respect to this clone: Its antigen remains unidentified. The sample holds no much larger clone one base away, and base qualities are not on file.

The investigation overall reported the following: The quantity of clinical and demographic metadata differed by source and by participant and was supplied without curation.

TCRbeta CDR3 regions were amplified from genomic DNA by means of the immunoSEQ Assay, a bias-controlled multiplex PCR. As for the original processing: Within the assay, amplification of reference gene primers was used to estimate how many nucleated cells each sample contained. To quantify the absolute abundance of each unique TCRbeta CDR3 rearrangement, sequence reads were collapsed and filtered. Productive Simpson clonality was computed per sample as the square root of Simpson's diversity index over productive rearrangements. TCRdb carries this immuneACCESS record with in-frame sequences only. Its versions omit some clonotypes, under half of them owing to an unresolved V gene in the studies checked, with the rest unexplained. The V and J calls and the clone size are those of that table, but D and trimming were determined from the DNA. The table for this sample lists about 240,000 clones; around 84% of them were counted only once. 3% to 4% of the sample goes to the ten largest clones.

Each collaborating institution followed its own protocols to collect whole blood in K2EDTA tubes. Collaborator samples were shipped for TCRbeta analysis as frozen whole blood, isolated PBMCs, or DNA extracted from either sample type. The receptor was isolated from a woman younger than 30 with acute or convalescent COVID-19. The sample consisted of peripheral blood.

The CDR3 region: CSVDYSGGLNEQFF. In nucleotide form, the sequence is TGCAGCGTTGACTACTCGGGAGGGCTCAATGAGCAGTTCTTC. The chain joins TRBV29-1 to TRBJ2-1, and TRBD2 matches 8 of the central bases. Trimming removed 3 bases from V and 6 bases from J; the gene matches leave 7 bases unexplained. The CDR3 contains 14 residues, cysteine and phenylalanine counted. The only DNA kept is the CDR3, 42 bases in frame from the first base. According to the germline V gene, CDR1 reads SQVTM and CDR2 reads ANQGSEA.